These 3 T cell receptor beta chains were sequenced from one sample in a study of blood T cells in healthy people across ages. For the second PCR, which ran for about 7 to 11 cycles, a sample-barcoded 5' primer and a J-beta primer mix were used. A single record per CDR3 protein comes from TCRdb applying MiXCR to the 5' RACE reads. Of roughly 570,000 distinct CDR3 sequences detected, 27% appear once; the ten largest clones hold approximately 17%. Sequenced material: blood. These receptors came from an older woman in good health.

This clonotype was seen more than once but under ten times. V is TRBV4-2 and J is TRBJ2-1, with TRBD2 matching over 11 bases. CDR3 length equals 12 residues. The J segment lost 14 bases and the V segment lost 5 bases, leaving 5 bases of the junction unmatched. Germline V gives CDR1 LGHNA, CDR2 YNFKEQ. In nucleotides, the CDR3 is TGTGCCAGCAGCTTACTAGCGGGGGAGGAGTTCTTC. It is translated as CASSLLAGEEFF.

On this clonotype: Because the CDR3's place on the DNA is in doubt, the DNA is left out and the CDR3 is given as listed by TCRdb. The genes are TRBV5-5 and TRBJ1-3. The germline V gene encodes CDR1 SGHKS and CDR2 YYEKEE (reference sequence). The CDR3 contains 17 residues when both ends are counted. The CDR3: CASSLEVATGSGNTMYF.

The rearrangement links TRBV20-1 to TRBJ2-3, with D unresolved. The CDR3 is made up of 17 amino acids. The germline V and J ends were trimmed by 3 bases and 0 bases, with 19 bases remaining between them. Per germline, CDR1 DFQATT and CDR2 SNEGSKA (reference sequence). The CDR3 region has the DNA TGCAGTGCTAGCGGTCAGCAGTTCATTTCGAGCACAGATACGCAGTATTTT. Protein sequence: CSASGQQFISSTDTQYF.